Listed here is a single T cell receptor (beta chain). This clone was recorded once. The antigen it binds to is not known. Base qualities are missing; no much larger clone stands one base away. This specimen comes from a study of shared clonotypes between healthy human individuals (dated by TCRdb to between 2020 and 2021). Study-wide context: The cohort included three men and a couple of women between 18 and 49 years of age. Blood TCR repertoires of five healthy adults were deeply sequenced to estimate repertoire size and the extent of clonotype sharing between individuals. Different laboratories and diverse techniques were used to prepare libraries and sequence TCR repertoires, to increase sequencing depth and limit assay-specific biases. Leukapheresis yielded between about 0.9 and 9 billion PBMCs per donor.

Beyond this particular receptor, the publication reports: Because the study included only a small number of donors, the genetic and exposure-history diversity represented was limited. Based on pairwise subsampling, the degree of clonotype sharing among donors was expected to be affected by sequencing depth. Sampling was restricted to blood, and TCR repertoires in tissue are likely to differ from TCR repertoires in blood.

Healthy HIV-negative adults with no recently reported acute infections or vaccinations were included as donors. Every donor was a Caucasian adult living in Nashville, Tennessee, USA. In the unsorted samples, some 94 million PBMCs were counted, and genomic DNA was extracted using the QIAamp DNA Blood Mini kit. Blood was obtained by leukapheresis, after which PBMCs were separated by Ficoll-Histopaque density gradient centrifugation and cryopreserved in liquid nitrogen vapor phase. Including the terminal cysteine and phenylalanine, the CDR3 comprises 13 residues. The sequence is cut down to CDR3 DNA, 39 bases in frame from base 1. CDR1 and CDR2, looked up from the germline V gene (reference sequence), are MNHEY and SMNVEV. Trimming at the junction amounts to 5 bases on V and 2 bases on J, and the germline ends lie 6 bases apart. Using the deep immunoSEQ assay, multiplex PCR amplified TCR CDR3 regions from genomic DNA. For each cell subset, the extracted genomic DNA was distributed evenly across all wells of several immunoSEQ 96-well plates, and each plate served as one replicate. Each replicate PCR for unsorted PBMC received roughly 300 ng genomic DNA, equal to about 30,000 T cell genomes. Genomic DNA from unsorted PBMC was sequenced over ten immunoSEQ deep assay plates. Purified libraries were quantified with a Qubit 3.0 fluorometer, sized on a Bioanalyzer 2100, and re-quantified with the KAPA Library Quantification kit. Each immunoSEQ 96-well plate was sequenced on its own single-read 150-cycle Illumina NextSeq 550 flow cell. On the study's bioinformatics: Because the immunoSEQ output included only junctional sequences and no quality scores, the filtering could not be the same as the filtering used for full-length reads. Sequences were annotated with PyIR, a Python wrapper for IgBLAST v1.9, using IMGT germline references to assign V/J genes and CDR3. Reads with weak V/J assignments (E-value above 1e-6), missing CDR3, stop codons, out-of-frame junctions, or ambiguous translated residues were removed. V3J clonotypes were defined as sequences sharing the same inferred V gene, J gene, and CDR3 amino acid sequence. Percentage overlap between repertoires was computed as shared unique clonotypes divided by the size of the smaller repertoire. Repertoire richness was assessed with RTK rarefaction, the Chao1 estimator, and Recon v2.1 estimates of unobserved clonotypes. The immuneACCESS repertoire file appears here via TCRdb, limited to in-frame rearrangements. These files lack a portion of the clones; in checked studies, under half of the deficit traces to unresolved V genes, and the cause of the others is not known. D and trimming were read from the DNA, whereas the V and J calls and clone size are those reported in that table. Here the sample has about half a million clones; approximately 81% occur a single time. The top ten clones comprise roughly an eighth of the sample.

The TCR originated in a woman aged 40-49 years in good health. Some clones in this sample may be carry-over from other donors' samples. Recombination linked TRBV27 to TRBJ2-2, with an unclear D gene assignment. Sequencing used PBMCs. The bases read TGTGCCAGCAGTCCGGACAACACCGGGGAGCTGTTTTTT. Its protein is CASSPDNTGELFF.